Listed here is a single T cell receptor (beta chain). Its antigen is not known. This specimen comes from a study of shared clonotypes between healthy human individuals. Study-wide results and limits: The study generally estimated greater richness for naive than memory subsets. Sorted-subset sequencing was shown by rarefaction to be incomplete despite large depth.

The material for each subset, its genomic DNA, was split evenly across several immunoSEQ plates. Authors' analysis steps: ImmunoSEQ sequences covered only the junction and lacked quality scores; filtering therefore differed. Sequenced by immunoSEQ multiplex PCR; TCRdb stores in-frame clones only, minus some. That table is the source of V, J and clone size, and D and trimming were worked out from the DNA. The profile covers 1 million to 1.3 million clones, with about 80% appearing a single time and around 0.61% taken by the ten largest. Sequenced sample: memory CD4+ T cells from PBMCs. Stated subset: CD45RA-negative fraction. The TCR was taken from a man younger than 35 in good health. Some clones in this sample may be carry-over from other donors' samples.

In DNA form, the CDR3 reads TGTGCCAGCAGTTTTCGGGACAGGGGAGCAGAGACCCAGTACTTC. This gives the protein CASSFRDRGAETQYF. The chain combines TRBV27 with TRBJ2-5, with TRBD1 matching 10 bases. This CDR3 contains 15 residues. CDR1 and CDR2 (germline): MNHEY, SMNVEV (reference sequence). The V and J ends lost 3 bases and 4 bases, in that order; junction bases with no gene match: 5.